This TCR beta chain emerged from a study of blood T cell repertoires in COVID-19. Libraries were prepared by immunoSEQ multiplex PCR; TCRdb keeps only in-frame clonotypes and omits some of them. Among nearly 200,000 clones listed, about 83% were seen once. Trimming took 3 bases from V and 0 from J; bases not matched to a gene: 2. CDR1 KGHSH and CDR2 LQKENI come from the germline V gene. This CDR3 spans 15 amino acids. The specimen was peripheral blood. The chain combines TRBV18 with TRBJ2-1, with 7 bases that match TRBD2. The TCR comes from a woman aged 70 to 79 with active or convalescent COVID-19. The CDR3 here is CASSPREVSYNEQFF. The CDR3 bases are TGTGCCAGCTCACCCCGGGAGGTCTCCTACAATGAGCAGTTCTTC. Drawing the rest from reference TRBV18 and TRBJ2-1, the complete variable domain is NAGVMQNPRHLVRRRGQEARLRCSPMKGHSHVYWYRQLPEEGLKFMVYLQKENIIDESGMPKERFSAEFPKEGPSILRIQQVVRGDSAAYFCASSPREVSYNEQFFGPGTRLTVL.